This T cell receptor (beta chain) was sequenced during a study of cytotoxic CD8 clonotypes in ibrutinib-treated CLL. V dropped 1 base and J dropped 1 base, with 7 bases sitting between them. CDR1 is MDHEN, CDR2 SYDVKM, per germline. This CDR3 has 14 amino acids. Clones were read by immunoSEQ multiplex PCR, and TCRdb kept only the in-frame ones, dropping some. The table lists over 110,000 clones, 80% to 95% of them singletons. This chain joins TRBV28 and TRBJ1-1, with D uncertain. The specimen comprised PBMCs, sampled after 12 months of ibrutinib treatment. The clonotype was recovered from a human donor with chronic lymphocytic leukemia. CDR3 region: CASSLYNQNTEAFF. The CDR3 DNA is TGTGCCAGCAGTTTATATAATCAGAACACTGAAGCTTTCTTT.